Below, 15 T cell receptor beta chains from the same sample are listed, as sequenced in a study of T cells in Graves' hyperthyroidism and ophthalmopathy. What was amplified from RNA transcripts were TCR beta CDR3 regions. TCR CDR3 regions were first amplified by RT-PCR with HTBI primers. Via MiXCR, TCRdb re-called the multiplex PCR reads, giving one row per CDR3 protein. The data show fewer than 650,000 distinct CDR3 sequences, 14% seen once. Sequencing was done on a sample of blood. The source is a woman between 18 and 29 years old with Graves' ophthalmopathy.

Remarks on this clonotype: One end of the junction fails to match germline, which may point to a read error. The V gene is TRBV7-6, the J gene TRBJ2-1; 9 bases fit TRBD2. Germline values: CDR1 SGHVS, CDR2 FNYEAQ. The CDR3 has 16 residues. The CDR3: CASSLDGGGAGNGQFF. The CDR3 DNA sequence: TGTGCCAGCAGCTTAGACGGCGGGGGGGCCGGGAATGGGCAGTTCTTC.

The chain joins TRBV2 to TRBJ1-3, with 7 bases that match TRBD1. The V gene's germline CDR1 is SNHLY and CDR2 FYNNEI. The CDR3 has 12 residues. V shed 10 bases and J 4 bases; nucleotides not matched to a gene: 4. The CDR3 sequence: CATGTEGNTIYF. CDR3 bases: TGTGCCACTGGGACAGAAGGAAACACCATATATTTT.

Ten or more counts support this clonotype. This chain uses TRBV20-1 with TRBJ2-5; TRBD1 agrees at 8 bases. Germline V gene data show CDR1 as DFQATT and CDR2 as SNEGSKA (reference sequence). J lost 3 bases, V lost 0 bases, and 9 bases had no gene match. CDR3 length equals 16 residues. The CDR3 nucleotides are TGCAGTGCTAGAGACTTCTTATCGGGACAGGAAGAGACCCAGTACTTC. As protein: CSARDFLSGQEETQYF.

The rearrangement links TRBV29-1 to TRBJ1-3, with no clear D. The CDR3 extends over 14 amino acids. Germline V CDR1 and CDR2: SQVTM, ANQGSEA. The V and J ends lost 4 bases and 0 bases respectively, with 10 bases between them. Here the CDR3 DNA reads TGCAGCGTTGTGGGGAGCACCTCTGGAAACACCATATATTTT. Amino acid sequence: CSVVGSTSGNTIYF.

This clonotype has at least ten counts. The gene calls are TRBV15 and TRBJ2-1, with D possibly matching TRBD1 (6 bases). Germline loops: CDR1 LNHNV, CDR2 YYDKDF (reference sequence). Trimming left V 5 bases short and J 4 bases short, with 18 bases between. The CDR3 covers 16 residues. The CDR3 reads CATSGVTGMAYNEQFF. The DNA for the CDR3 is TGTGCCACCAGCGGAGTAACAGGGATGGCGTACAATGAGCAGTTCTTC.

This clonotype was recorded many times. The chain has TRBV11-3 and TRBJ2-7; 7 positions agree with TRBD1. CDR1 SGHNT and CDR2 YENEEA come from the germline V gene. Trimming took 6 bases from V and 3 from J; bases not matched to a gene: 8. The CDR3 consists of 14 residues. This chain's CDR3 is CASSTQGVVYEQYF. The CDR3 DNA follows: TGTGCCAGCAGTACCCAGGGGGTCGTCTACGAGCAGTACTTC.

This clonotype was seen repeatedly, ten times or more. V usage is TRBV20-1 and J usage is TRBJ2-3, with no clear D. The V and J ends lost 0 bases and 6 bases respectively, with 4 bases between them. Germline V CDR1 and CDR2: DFQATT, SNEGSKA (reference sequence). The length of the CDR3 is 11 residues. DNA of the CDR3: TGCAGTGCTAGAGATCTGGATACGCAGTATTTT. It encodes CSARDLDTQYF.

This clonotype showed up many times. The chain recombines TRBV15 with TRBJ1-2; D is uncertain. CDR1 and CDR2 (germline): LNHNV, YYDKDF (reference sequence). Trimming pared 0 bases from V and 4 bases from J, leaving 9 bases between. The length of the CDR3 is 14 residues. The CDR3 sequence: CATSREVAGYGYTF. The CDR3 DNA is TGTGCCACCAGCAGAGAGGTGGCAGGCTATGGCTACACCTTC.

This clonotype occurred many times. This sequence joins TRBV28 and TRBJ2-7, with unresolved D. This CDR3 spans 11 amino acids. Germline V gene sequence: CDR1 MDHEN, CDR2 SYDVKM. V lost 8 bases to trimming and J lost 5 bases, with 10 bases between them. The CDR3 bases are TGTGCCAGCCCTAGGATAAACGAGCAGTACTTC. As protein: CASPRINEQYF.

This chain connects TRBV28 to TRBJ1-3, with a weak D call TRBD1 (6 bases). V lost 4 bases, J lost 4 bases, and 8 bases lay in between. This CDR3 comprises 13 residues. The germline V gene has CDR1 MDHEN and CDR2 SYDVKM. The CDR3 region has the DNA TGTGCCAGCAGTTCAGGGGACGGAAACACCATATATTTT. Protein sequence: CASSSGDGNTIYF.

This clonotype was recorded a few times. The chain employs TRBV20-1 and TRBJ2-7, with a weak D call TRBD1 (7 bases). Germline loops: CDR1 DFQATT, CDR2 SNEGSKA (reference sequence). Trimming shortened V by 4 bases and J by 5 bases, and 18 bases separated the two germline ends. The CDR3 runs 14 residues. The CDR3 DNA reads as TGCAGTGCTAATGAGGGCAGGGGGGTGAACGAGCAGTACTTC. Its translation: CSANEGRGVNEQYF.

This clonotype has only a few counts. A much larger clone lies a single base off, so this may be a read error. The chain combines TRBV2 with TRBJ2-3; the D is unclear. Per germline, CDR1 SNHLY and CDR2 FYNNEI. The CDR3 extends over 12 amino acids. In nucleotides, the CDR3 is TGTGCCAGCAGTGCAGGAACAGATACGCGGTATTTT. Translated, it gives CASSAGTDTRYF.

Only a few counts were recorded for this clonotype. The V gene is TRBV5-1, the J gene TRBJ2-6; 8 nucleotides line up with TRBD2. The germline V gene has CDR1 SGHRS and CDR2 YFSETQ. CDR3 length equals 17 residues. V was pared by 2 bases and J by 2 bases, with 6 bases of the junction left unmatched. CDR3 bases: TGCGCCAGCAGCTTTAGCGGGATCGGGGCTGGGGCCAACGTCCTGACTTTC. It translates to CASSFSGIGAGANVLTF.

In its sample, this clonotype was seen a few times. The rearrangement joins TRBV19 to TRBJ1-1; 10 bases are shared with TRBD1. CDR3 size: 14 residues. V dropped 9 bases and J dropped 1; count of bases not matched to a gene: 5. Germline assignment: CDR1 LNHDA and CDR2 SQIVND (reference sequence). CDR3 protein: CASTRTGGNTEAFF. Here the CDR3 DNA reads TGTGCCAGCACAAGGACAGGGGGGAACACTGAAGCTTTCTTT.

V usage is TRBV4-3 and J usage is TRBJ2-7; D gene uncertain. This CDR3 is 15 amino acids long. Trimming took off 6 bases at V and 0 bases at J, with 15 bases between the two ends. The germline gives CDR1 LGHNA, CDR2 YSLEER. In nucleotides, the CDR3 is TGCGCCAGCAGTCAATCTGACGGGCGCTCCTACGAGCAGTACTTC. Translating gives CASSQSDGRSYEQYF.